This record looks at one T cell receptor (beta chain) sequence and its context. Its antigen is unknown. Using immunoSEQ multiplex PCR, the repertoire was profiled, and TCRdb retains in-frame clones only, with some absent. The sample comprises approximately 97,000 clones, more than 90% of which are singletons, and 3.1% rests with the top ten. This entry comes from a study of T cells in pancreatic ductal adenocarcinoma. Surgery without prior neoadjuvant therapy was the treatment of the selected pancreatic ductal adenocarcinoma patients. Points from the study as a whole: No significant tumor-blood clonality difference; means were about 0.1 and 0.07. Blood had more productive templates and about 8-fold more unique clonotypes than tumor.

The CDR3 covers 12 residues. Trimming took off 3 bases at V and 7 bases at J, with 9 bases between the two ends. Looked up from germline, CDR1 is MNHNS and CDR2 is SASEGT. The chain couples TRBV6-1 to TRBJ1-1; D ambiguous. The source is a human donor with pancreatic ductal adenocarcinoma. Sample: PBMCs. The CDR3 sequence is CASSDPVVEAFF. CDR3 DNA sequence: TGTGCCAGCAGTGACCCAGTTGTTGAAGCTTTCTTT.